This T cell receptor (beta chain) derives from a study of T cells expressing NK-cell markers. CDR3 length: 15 residues. Germline V gene lookup returns CDR1 MDHEN and CDR2 SYDVKM. Of note for this clonotype: Its target is not known.

Template switching by 5'RACE with UMIs generated the TCR beta cDNA. TCRdb re-analyzed the 5' RACE reads; it lists each CDR3 protein once, without DNA. This table holds about half a million distinct CDR3 sequences. Study-wide findings and caveats: These clonotypes, the leaders elsewhere, also led the CD3+CD56-NKG2C+ fraction in several donors.

What was sequenced was blood T cells: a sorted CD56 or NKG2C T cell subset, CD4+ or CD8+ T cells, or bulk PBMC T cells (not recorded which). This receptor was identified in a woman between 50 and 59 years old in good health. The V call is TRBV28, the J call TRBJ2-2; the TCRdb D gene call, TRBD2, has no DNA to confirm it. CDR3 amino acids: CASGFGGGRTGELFF.